This TCR beta chain was obtained from a study of OX40 agonist ivuxolimab in advanced cancers. Overall study: Patients in dose escalation had liver, melanoma, kidney or head and neck cancers.

Trimming removed 7 bases from V and 4 bases from J, with 17 bases in between. Germline CDR1 and CDR2: SGHDT and YYEEEE. The CDR3 consists of 14 residues. Here immunoSEQ multiplex PCR was the method, and the copy in TCRdb shows in-frame clones only, minus some. This sample has around 84,000 clones, with about 90% found just once. This TCR was recovered from an adult with an advanced solid tumor such as melanoma, head and neck, liver or kidney cancer. Sequencing used CD4+ or CD8+ T cells sorted from blood, obtained in a trial of the OX40 agonist ivuxolimab. This rearrangement joins TRBV5-6 to TRBJ1-2; D uncertain. CDR3 bases: TGTGCCAGCGGGGAGAAGACCCCCACCTATGGCTACACCTTC. Translating it yields CASGEKTPTYGYTF.